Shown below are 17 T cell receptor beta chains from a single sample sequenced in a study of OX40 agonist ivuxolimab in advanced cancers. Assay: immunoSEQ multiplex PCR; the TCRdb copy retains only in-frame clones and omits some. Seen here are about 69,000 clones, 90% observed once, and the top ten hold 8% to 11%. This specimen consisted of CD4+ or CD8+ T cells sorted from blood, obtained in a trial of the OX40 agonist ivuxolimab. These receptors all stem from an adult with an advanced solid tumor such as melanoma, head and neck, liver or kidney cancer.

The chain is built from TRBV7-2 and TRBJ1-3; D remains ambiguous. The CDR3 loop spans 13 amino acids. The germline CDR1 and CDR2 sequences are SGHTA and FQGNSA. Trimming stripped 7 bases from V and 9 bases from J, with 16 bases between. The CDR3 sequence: CASTRPRATTIYF. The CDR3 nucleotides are TGTGCCAGCACCCGGCCGAGGGCCACCACCATATATTTT.

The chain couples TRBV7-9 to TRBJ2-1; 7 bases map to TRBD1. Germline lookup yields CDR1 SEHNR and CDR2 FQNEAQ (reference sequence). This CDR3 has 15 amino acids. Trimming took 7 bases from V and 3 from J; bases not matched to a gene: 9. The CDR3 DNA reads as TGTGCCAGCACCAGAGACAGGGTAGGCTACAATGAGCAGTTCTTC. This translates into CASTRDRVGYNEQFF. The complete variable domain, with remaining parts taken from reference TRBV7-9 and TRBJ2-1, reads DTGVSQNPRHKITKRGQNVTFRCDPISEHNRLYWYRQTLGQGPEFLTYFQNEAQLEKSRLLSDRFSAERPKGSFSTLEIQRTEQGDSAMYLCASTRDRVGYNEQFFGPGTRLTVL.

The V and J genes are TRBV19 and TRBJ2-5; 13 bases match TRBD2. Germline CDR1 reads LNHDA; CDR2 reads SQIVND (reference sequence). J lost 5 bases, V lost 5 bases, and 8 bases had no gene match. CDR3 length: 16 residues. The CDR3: CASSFRGLAGRETQYF. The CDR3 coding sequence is TGTGCCAGTAGTTTCAGGGGACTAGCGGGAAGGGAGACCCAGTACTTC.

CDR3 protein: CARDRDYEQYF. The CDR3 nucleotides are TGTGCCAGAGACAGGGACTACGAGCAGTACTTC. The V gene is TRBV19, the J gene TRBJ2-7; 7 nucleotides align to TRBD1. V dropped 9 bases and J dropped 3; count of bases not matched to a gene: 2. Germline CDR1 and CDR2: LNHDA and SQIVND (reference sequence). The CDR3 spans 11 residues.

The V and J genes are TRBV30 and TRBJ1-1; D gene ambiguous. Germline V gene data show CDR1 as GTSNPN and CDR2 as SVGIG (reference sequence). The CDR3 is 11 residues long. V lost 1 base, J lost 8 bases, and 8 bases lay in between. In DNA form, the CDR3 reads TGTGCCTGGAGTGCGCAACAAGAAGCTTTCTTT. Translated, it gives CAWSAQQEAFF.

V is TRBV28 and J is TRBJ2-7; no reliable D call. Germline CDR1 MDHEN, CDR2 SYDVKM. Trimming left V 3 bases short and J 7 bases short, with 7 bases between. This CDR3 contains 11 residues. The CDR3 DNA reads TGTGCCAGCAGTTTGAGAGGAGAGCAGTACTTC. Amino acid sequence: CASSLRGEQYF. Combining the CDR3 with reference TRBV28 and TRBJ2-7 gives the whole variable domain DVKVTQSSRYLVKRTGEKVFLECVQDMDHENMFWYRQDPGLGLRLIYFSYDVKMKEKGDIPEGYSVSREKKERFSLILESASTNQTSMYLCASSLRGEQYFGPGTRLTVT.

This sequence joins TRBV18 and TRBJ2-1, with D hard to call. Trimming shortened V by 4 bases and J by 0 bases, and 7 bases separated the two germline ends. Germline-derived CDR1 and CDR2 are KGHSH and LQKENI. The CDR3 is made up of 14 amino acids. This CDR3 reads CASSLAVSYNEQFF. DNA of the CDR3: TGTGCCAGCTCACTTGCGGTCTCCTACAATGAGCAGTTCTTC.

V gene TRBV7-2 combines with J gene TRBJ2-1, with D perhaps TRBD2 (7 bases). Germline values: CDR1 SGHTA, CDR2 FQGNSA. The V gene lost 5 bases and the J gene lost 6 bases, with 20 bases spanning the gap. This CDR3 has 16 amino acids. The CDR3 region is CASSPQGGARGNEQFF. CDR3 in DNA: TGTGCCAGCAGCCCCCAAGGGGGGGCTCGAGGCAATGAGCAGTTCTTC. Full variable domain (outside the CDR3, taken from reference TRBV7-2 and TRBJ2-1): GAGVSQSPSNKVTEKGKDVELRCDPISGHTALYWYRQSLGQGLEFLIYFQGNSAPDKSGLPSDRFSAERTGGSVSTLTIQRTQQEDSAVYLCASSPQGGARGNEQFFGPGTRLTVL.

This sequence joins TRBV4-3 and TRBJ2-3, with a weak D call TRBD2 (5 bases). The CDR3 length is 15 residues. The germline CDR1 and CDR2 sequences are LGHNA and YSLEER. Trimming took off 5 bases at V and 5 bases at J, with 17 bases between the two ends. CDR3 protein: CASSKEATARDTQYF. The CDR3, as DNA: TGCGCCAGCAGCAAGGAGGCGACTGCCCGAGATACGCAGTATTTT.

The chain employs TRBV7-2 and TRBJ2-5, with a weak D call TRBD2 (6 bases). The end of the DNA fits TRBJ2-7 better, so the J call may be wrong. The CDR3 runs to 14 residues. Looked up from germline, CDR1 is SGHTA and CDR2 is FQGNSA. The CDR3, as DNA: TGTGCCAGCAGCACGACTAGGTTCTCAGGCGAGCAGTACTTC. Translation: CASSTTRFSGEQYF.

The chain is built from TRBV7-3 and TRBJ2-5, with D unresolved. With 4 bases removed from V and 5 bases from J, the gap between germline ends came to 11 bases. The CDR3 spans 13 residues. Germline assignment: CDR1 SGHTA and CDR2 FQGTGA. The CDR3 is CASSSLSSETQYF. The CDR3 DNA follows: TGTGCCAGCAGCTCCCTTTCTTCGGAGACCCAGTACTTC.

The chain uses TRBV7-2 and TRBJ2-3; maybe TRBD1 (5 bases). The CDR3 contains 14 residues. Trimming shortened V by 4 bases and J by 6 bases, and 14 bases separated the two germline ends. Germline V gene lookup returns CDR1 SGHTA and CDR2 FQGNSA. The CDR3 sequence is CASSSLTARDTQYF. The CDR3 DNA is TGTGCCAGCAGCTCCCTGACAGCCCGGGATACGCAGTATTTT.

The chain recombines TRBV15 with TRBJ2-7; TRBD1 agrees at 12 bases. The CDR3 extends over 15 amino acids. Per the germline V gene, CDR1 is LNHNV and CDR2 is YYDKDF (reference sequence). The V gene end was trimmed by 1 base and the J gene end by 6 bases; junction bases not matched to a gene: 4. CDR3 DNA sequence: TGTGCCACCAGCAGAGCCGGGACAGGGGGCTTCGAGCAGTACTTC. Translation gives CATSRAGTGGFEQYF.

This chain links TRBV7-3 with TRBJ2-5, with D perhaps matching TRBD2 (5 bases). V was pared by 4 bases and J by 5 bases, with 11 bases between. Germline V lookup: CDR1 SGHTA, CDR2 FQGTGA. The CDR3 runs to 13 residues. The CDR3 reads CASSSIRGETQYF. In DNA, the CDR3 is TGTGCCAGCAGCTCTATACGAGGGGAGACCCAGTACTTC.

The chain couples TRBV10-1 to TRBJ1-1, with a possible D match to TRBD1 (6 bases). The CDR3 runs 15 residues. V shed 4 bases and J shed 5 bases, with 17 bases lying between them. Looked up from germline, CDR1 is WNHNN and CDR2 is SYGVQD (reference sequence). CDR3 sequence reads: CASSGQGIGWTEAFF. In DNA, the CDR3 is TGCGCCAGCAGTGGGCAGGGGATCGGTTGGACTGAAGCTTTCTTT.

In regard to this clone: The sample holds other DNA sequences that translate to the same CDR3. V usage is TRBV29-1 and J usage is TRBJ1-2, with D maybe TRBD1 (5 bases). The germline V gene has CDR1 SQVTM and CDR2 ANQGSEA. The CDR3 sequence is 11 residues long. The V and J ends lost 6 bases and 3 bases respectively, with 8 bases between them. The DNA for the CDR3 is TGCAGCGTGGGCAGGGACTATGGCTACACCTTC. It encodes CSVGRDYGYTF.

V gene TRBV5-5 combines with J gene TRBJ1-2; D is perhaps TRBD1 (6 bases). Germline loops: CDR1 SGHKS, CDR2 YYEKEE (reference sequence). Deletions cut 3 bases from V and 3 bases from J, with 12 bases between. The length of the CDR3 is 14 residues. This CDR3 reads CASSSTGTHYGYTF. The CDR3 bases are TGTGCCAGCAGCTCTACCGGGACACACTATGGCTACACCTTC.